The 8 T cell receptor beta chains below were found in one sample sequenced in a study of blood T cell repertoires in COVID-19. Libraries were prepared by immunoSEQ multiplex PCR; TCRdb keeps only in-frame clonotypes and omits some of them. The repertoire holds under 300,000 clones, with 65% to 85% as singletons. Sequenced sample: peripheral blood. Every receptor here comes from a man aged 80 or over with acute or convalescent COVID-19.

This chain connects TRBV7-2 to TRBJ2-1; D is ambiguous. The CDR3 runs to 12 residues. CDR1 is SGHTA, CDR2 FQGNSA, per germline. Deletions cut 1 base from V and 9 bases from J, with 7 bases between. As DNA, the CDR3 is TGTGCCAGCAGCTTAGTTTCTAGTGAGCAGTTCTTC. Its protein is CASSLVSSEQFF.

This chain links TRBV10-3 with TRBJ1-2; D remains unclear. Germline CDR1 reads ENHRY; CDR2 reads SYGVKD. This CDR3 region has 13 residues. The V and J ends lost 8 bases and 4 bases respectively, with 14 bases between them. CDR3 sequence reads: CAIAESLTYGYTF. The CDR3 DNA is TGTGCCATCGCGGAGAGTTTAACCTATGGCTACACCTTC.

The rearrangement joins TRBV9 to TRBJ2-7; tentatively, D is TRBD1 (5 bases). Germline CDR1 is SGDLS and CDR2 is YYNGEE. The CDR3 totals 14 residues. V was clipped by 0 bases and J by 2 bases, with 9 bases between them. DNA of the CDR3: TGTGCCAGCAGCGTAGAGGGGTCTACCTACGAGCAGTACTTC. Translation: CASSVEGSTYEQYF.

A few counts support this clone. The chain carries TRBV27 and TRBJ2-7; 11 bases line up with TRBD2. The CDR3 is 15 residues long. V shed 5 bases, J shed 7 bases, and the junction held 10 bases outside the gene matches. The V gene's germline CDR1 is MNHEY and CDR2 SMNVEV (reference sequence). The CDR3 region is CASSAETSGRAEQYF. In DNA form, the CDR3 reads TGTGCCAGCAGTGCTGAAACTAGCGGGAGAGCGGAGCAGTACTTC.

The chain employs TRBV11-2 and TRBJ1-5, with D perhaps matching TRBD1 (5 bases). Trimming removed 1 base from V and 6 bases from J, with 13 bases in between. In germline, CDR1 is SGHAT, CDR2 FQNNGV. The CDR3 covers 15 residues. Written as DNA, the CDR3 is TGTGCCAGCAGCTTAGGACAGTGGGCCAGTCAGCCCCAGCATTTT. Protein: CASSLGQWASQPQHF.

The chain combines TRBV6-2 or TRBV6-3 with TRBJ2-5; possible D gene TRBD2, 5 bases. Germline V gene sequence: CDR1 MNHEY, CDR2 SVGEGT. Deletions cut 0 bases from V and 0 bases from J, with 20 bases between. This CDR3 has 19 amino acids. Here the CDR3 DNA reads TGTGCCAGCAGTTACTCGATTGGCGGGCTCGGACGGTACCAAGAGACCCAGTACTTC. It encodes CASSYSIGGLGRYQETQYF.

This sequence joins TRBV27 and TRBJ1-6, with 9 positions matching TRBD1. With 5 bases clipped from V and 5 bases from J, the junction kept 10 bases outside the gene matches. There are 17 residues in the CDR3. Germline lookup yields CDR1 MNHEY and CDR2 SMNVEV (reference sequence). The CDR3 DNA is TGTGCCAGCAGTCATCGGGACAGGGCGTTTCATAATTCACCCCTCCACTTT. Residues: CASSHRDRAFHNSPLHF.

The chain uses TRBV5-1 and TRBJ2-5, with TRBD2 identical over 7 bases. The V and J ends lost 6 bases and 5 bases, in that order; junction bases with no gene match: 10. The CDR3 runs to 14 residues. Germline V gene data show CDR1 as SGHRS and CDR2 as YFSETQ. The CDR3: CASTRAGVTETQYF. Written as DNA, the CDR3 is TGCGCCAGCACTCGCGCGGGAGTTACGGAGACCCAGTACTTC. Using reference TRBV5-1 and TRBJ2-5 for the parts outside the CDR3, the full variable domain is KAGVTQTPRYLIKTRGQQVTLSCSPISGHRSVSWYQQTPGQGLQFLFEYFSETQRNKGNFPGRFSGRQFSNSRSEMNVSTLELGDSALYLCASTRAGVTETQYFGPGTRLLVL.